This T cell receptor (beta chain) derives from a study of blood T cell repertoires in COVID-19. Study background: The origin of the acute and convalescent COVID-19 samples was the United States, Italy and Spain.

This clone has a handful of counts. The CDR3 totals 11 residues. V lost 8 bases to trimming and J lost 8 bases, with 12 bases between them. Germline values: CDR1 DFQATT, CDR2 SNEGSKA (reference sequence). In the authors' workflow: From reference gene primer amplification, estimates of nucleated cell counts were derived. Using immunoSEQ multiplex PCR, the repertoire was profiled, and TCRdb retains in-frame clones only, with some absent. D and trimming were read from the DNA, whereas the V and J calls and clone size are those reported in that table. The table lists about 200,000 clones, roughly 80% of them singletons.

The specimen sequenced was peripheral blood. The receptor comes from a woman between 55 and 75 years old with COVID-19, enrolled during active disease. The chain has TRBV20-1 and TRBJ1-4; no clear D. The CDR3: CSIPETEKLFF. DNA of the CDR3: TGCAGTATCCCGGAGACCGAAAAACTGTTTTTT.